This T cell receptor (beta chain) was identified during a study of shared clonotypes between healthy human individuals (TCRdb year 2020). Regarding the study in general: The cohort comprised a couple of women and a few men aged 18 to 49 years. To estimate repertoire size and how much clonotypes are shared between individuals, the study performed deep sequencing of blood TCR repertoires from a handful of healthy adults. To increase sequencing depth and limit assay-specific biases, TCR repertoire library preparation and sequencing were carried out by different laboratories using diverse techniques. Each donor's leukapheresis produced roughly between roughly 0.85 and 10 billion PBMCs.

Healthy HIV-negative adults with no recently reported acute infections or vaccinations were included as donors. Every donor was a Caucasian adult living in Nashville, Tennessee, USA. For unsorted samples, 100 million or so PBMCs were counted, and genomic DNA was extracted using the QIAamp DNA Blood Mini kit. Blood was collected by leukapheresis, and PBMCs were isolated by Ficoll-Histopaque density gradient centrifugation and then cryopreserved in liquid nitrogen vapor phase. Using the deep immunoSEQ assay, multiplex PCR amplified TCR CDR3 regions from genomic DNA. Extracted genomic DNA from each cell subset was distributed evenly across all wells of several immunoSEQ 96-well plates, and each plate was treated as a replicate. Each replicate PCR for unsorted PBMC received roughly 0.3 ug genomic DNA, equal to about 30,000 T cell genomes. Unsorted PBMC genomic DNA was sequenced across ten immunoSEQ deep assay plates. Purified libraries were measured with a Qubit 3.0 fluorometer, size-checked on a Bioanalyzer 2100, and measured again with the KAPA Library Quantification kit. A separate single-read 150-cycle Illumina NextSeq 550 flow cell was used to sequence each immunoSEQ 96-well plate. Regarding the original processing steps: Because only junctional sequences without quality scores were contained in the immunoSEQ output, filtering matching that applied to full-length reads could not be performed. Sequences were annotated with PyIR, a Python wrapper for IgBLAST v1.9, using IMGT germline references to assign V/J genes and CDR3. Any read was removed if the V/J assignment was weak (E-value above 1e-6), the CDR3 was missing, or the read contained stop codons, out-of-frame junctions, or ambiguous translated residues. A V3J clonotype was defined by an identical inferred V gene, J gene, and CDR3 amino acid sequence. Percentage overlap between repertoires was calculated by dividing the number of shared unique clonotypes by the size of the smaller repertoire. Richness of each repertoire was evaluated using RTK rarefaction, the Chao1 estimator, and Recon v2.1 estimates of unobserved clonotypes. Here the immuneACCESS table is served through TCRdb, limited to in-frame sequences with V and J called. Missing clones are a known gap in these copies; in checked studies unresolved V genes cover under half, and the rest lacks a known reason. Clone size and the V and J calls come from that table; the DNA yielded D and trimming. For this sample there are hundreds of thousands of clones; roughly 72% appear just once. The ten largest clones take up around 12% of the sample.

From the cysteine through the phenylalanine, the CDR3 covers 13 amino acids. Solely the CDR3 DNA is kept, with 39 bases framed from the first base. For CDR1 and CDR2, the germline V gene lists SGHAT and FQNNGV. Comment on this clone: Its antigen has not been determined. A much larger clone differs by one base, so this may be a read error.

Points the paper makes about the study in general: Because the study included only a small number of donors, the genetic and exposure-history diversity represented was limited. Based on pairwise subsampling, the degree of clonotype sharing among donors was expected to be affected by sequencing depth. Only blood was sampled, and tissue TCR repertoires likely differ from those in blood.

The TCR was taken from a woman aged 40 to 55 in good health. Some clones in this sample may be carry-over from other donors' samples. The chain is assembled from TRBV11-2 and TRBJ1-1, with 9 bases aligning to TRBD1. The sequenced sample was PBMCs. CDR3 region: CASSLDRGTGAFF. The sequence in DNA is TGTGCCAGCAGCTTGGACAGGGGCACTGGAGCTTTCTTT.